One sample yielded the 32 T cell receptor beta chains listed below, sequenced in a study of post-analysis software for immune sequencing data. Study results and caveats: Higher frequency in patients than in controls was seen for about five TRBV segments, with TRBV5-6, TRBV5-1 and TRBV20-1 among them.

The TCR beta cDNA libraries carried unique molecular identifiers. TCRdb used MiXCR to reprocess the PCR reads, holding one entry per CDR3 protein. The sample yields about 680,000 distinct CDR3 sequences, more than 50% seen once. These TCRs are of unknown antigen specificity. Material: blood. These TCRs come from a girl between 2 and 10 years old with multiple sclerosis.

This clonotype was observed a few times. V and J are TRBV27 and TRBJ2-5; D unclear. CDR3 length: 11 residues. V lost 7 bases and J lost 9, with 12 bases in between. Germline V gene data show CDR1 as MNHEY and CDR2 as SMNVEV (reference sequence). The CDR3 is CASTLRWAQYF. As DNA, the CDR3 is TGTGCCAGCACACTGCGCTGGGCCCAGTACTTC.

CDR3 amino acids: CASSEDSGGWNEQFF. Here the CDR3 DNA reads TGTGCCAGCAGTGAAGACTCGGGTGGGTGGAATGAGCAGTTCTTC. This chain joins TRBV25-1 and TRBJ2-1; D gene unclear. Germline V gene lookup returns CDR1 MGHDK and CDR2 SYGVNS. V was pared by 2 bases and J by 7 bases, with 15 bases between. This CDR3 comprises 15 residues.

V usage is TRBV7-2 and J usage is TRBJ2-7; no clear D gene. V gave up 5 bases and J gave up 2 bases, with 13 bases separating them. Germline CDR1 and CDR2: SGHTA and FQGNSA. CDR3 length: 14 amino acids. CDR3 loop: CASSPETGAYEQYF. Written as DNA, the CDR3 is TGTGCCAGCAGCCCAGAAACGGGCGCCTACGAGCAGTACTTC.

The chain combines TRBV7-9 with TRBJ2-7; the D gene could be TRBD1 or TRBD2 (5 bases each). Germline values: CDR1 SEHNR, CDR2 FQNEAQ (reference sequence). The CDR3 is made up of 15 amino acids. Trimming removed 5 bases at V and 1 base at J, with 15 bases between. The CDR3 nucleotides are TGTGCCAGCAGCACAGCCACGGGGCCGTCCTACGAGCAGTACTTC. The encoded protein is CASSTATGPSYEQYF.

The gene calls are TRBV7-2 and TRBJ2-7; no clear D gene. CDR3 size: 14 residues. Germline-derived CDR1 and CDR2 are SGHTA and FQGNSA. Between the trimmed V and J ends, which lost 6 bases and 0 bases, there was a span of 12 bases. The CDR3 coding sequence is TGTGCCAGCAGTACCAGCACACTCTCCTACGAGCAGTACTTC. Protein: CASSTSTLSYEQYF.

The chain links TRBV20-1 to TRBJ1-1, with D tentatively TRBD1 (5 bases). Looked up from germline, CDR1 is DFQATT and CDR2 is SNEGSKA (reference sequence). V was clipped by 1 base and J by 0 bases, with 12 bases between them. The CDR3 extends over 15 amino acids. CDR3 protein: CSARVAGGMNTEAFF. For the CDR3, the DNA is TGCAGTGCTAGAGTTGCGGGGGGGATGAACACTGAAGCTTTCTTT.

The chain combines TRBV30 with TRBJ2-2; 9 bases match TRBD2. V trimming: 0 bases; J trimming: 6 bases; junction bases outside the gene matches: 11. Per the germline V gene, CDR1 is GTSNPN and CDR2 is SVGIG (reference sequence). The CDR3 extends over 17 amino acids. The CDR3 region is CAWSVRGIAGVSGELFF. The CDR3 nucleotides read TGTGCCTGGAGTGTACGAGGAATAGCGGGAGTGTCCGGGGAGCTGTTTTTT.

This clonotype was counted only a few times. The chain couples TRBV6-2 or TRBV6-3 to TRBJ2-1, with 7 bases matching TRBD2. Germline-derived CDR1 and CDR2 are MNHEY and SVGEGT. The CDR3 contains 14 residues. V dropped 11 bases and J dropped 10; count of bases not matched to a gene: 17. CDR3: CAGTHLLAGAEQFF. The CDR3 coding sequence is TGTGCCGGGACCCACCTCTTAGCGGGTGCCGAGCAGTTCTTC.

In the case of this clonotype: At one of its ends the junction is not consistent with the germline gene, which may arise from a read error. V usage is TRBV29-1 and J usage is TRBJ2-1; the match to TRBD1 covers 9 bases. This CDR3 region has 13 residues. The germline V gene has CDR1 SQVTM and CDR2 ANQGSEA. CDR3 DNA: TGCAGCGTCGGGACAGGGAATGTTAATGGGCAGTTCTTC. Translated, it gives CSVGTGNVNGQFF.

Here the CDR3 reads CASSLGGANGQFF. The DNA for the CDR3 is TGTGCCAGCAGCCTCGGGGGGGCCAATGGACAGTTCTTC. The rearrangement joins TRBV12-3 or TRBV12-4 to TRBJ2-1, with 8 bases identical to TRBD2. Germline trimming cut 6 bases from V and 13 bases from J; bases unmatched to any gene: 11. The CDR3 runs to 13 residues.

This chain's CDR3 is CSGEGQGVPYNEQFF. CDR3 DNA: TGCAGCGGTGAGGGACAGGGAGTCCCCTACAATGAGCAGTTCTTC. The chain uses TRBV29-1 and TRBJ2-1, with 9 bases aligning to TRBD1. After removal of 7 bases from V and 2 bases from J, the junction contained 9 bases not matched to a gene. Germline V gives CDR1 SQVTM, CDR2 ANQGSEA. CDR3 length: 15 residues.

The chain carries TRBV7-2 and TRBJ2-1; unclear D gene. Judging by the DNA end, TRBJ2-7 fits better; the J call may be wrong. The germline gives CDR1 SGHTA, CDR2 FQGNSA. The CDR3 contains 14 residues. The CDR3 sequence: CASSPRTFPYEQYF. DNA for the CDR3: TGTGCCAGCAGCCCCCGGACGTTCCCCTACGAGCAGTACTTC.

A single count supports this clonotype. The chain links TRBV20-1 to TRBJ2-5; D gene uncertain. There are 11 residues in the CDR3. Germline V gene lookup returns CDR1 DFQATT and CDR2 SNEGSKA (reference sequence). V lost 4 bases to trimming and J lost 5 bases, with 8 bases between them. CDR3 amino acids: CSAIFRETQYF. The DNA of the CDR3 is TGCAGTGCTATTTTCAGGGAGACCCAGTACTTC.

The chain links TRBV2 to TRBJ1-2; no definite D call. V lost 3 bases and J lost 1, with 6 bases in between. Germline loops: CDR1 SNHLY, CDR2 FYNNEI. The CDR3 consists of 13 residues. The chain's CDR3 is CASSDDGNYGYTF. For the CDR3, the DNA is TGTGCCAGCAGTGACGACGGTAACTATGGCTACACCTTC.

V usage is TRBV20-1 and J usage is TRBJ2-1; a possible D gene is TRBD1 (5 bases). Germline loops: CDR1 DFQATT, CDR2 SNEGSKA (reference sequence). The V gene lost 0 bases and the J gene lost 0 bases, with 9 bases spanning the gap. The CDR3 runs 15 residues. This CDR3 is CSARDKGFSYNEQFF. DNA of the CDR3: TGCAGTGCTAGAGACAAGGGGTTCTCCTACAATGAGCAGTTCTTC.

This chain connects TRBV6-5 to TRBJ2-5; 7 nucleotides align to TRBD1. The CDR3 spans 12 residues. V lost 6 bases and J lost 5; bases outside the gene matches: 3. Germline values: CDR1 MNHEY, CDR2 SVGAGI. The chain's CDR3 is CASRTGSETQYF. The CDR3 region has the DNA TGTGCCAGCAGGACAGGGTCGGAGACCCAGTACTTC.

V is TRBV12-3 or TRBV12-4 and J is TRBJ1-2, with TRBD1 identical over 8 bases. The CDR3 contains 15 residues. After removal of 1 base from V and 6 bases from J, the junction contained 7 bases not matched to a gene. CDR3 amino acids: CASSLEVRGLDGYTF. The CDR3, as DNA: TGTGCCAGCAGTTTAGAAGTCAGGGGGCTCGATGGCTACACCTTC.

This chain links TRBV10-3 with TRBJ2-7; D perhaps matches TRBD1 (6 bases). Germline V gives CDR1 ENHRY, CDR2 SYGVKD. V shed 3 bases and J shed 5 bases, with 23 bases lying between them. The CDR3 has 17 residues. The CDR3 reads CAISDPRALQGTDEQYF. CDR3 DNA sequence: TGTGCCATCAGTGACCCGCGGGCTCTACAGGGCACCGACGAGCAGTACTTC.

V and J are TRBV29-1 and TRBJ1-1, with D possibly being TRBD1 (6 bases). With 3 bases removed from V and 5 bases from J, the gap between germline ends came to 13 bases. The V gene's germline CDR1 is SQVTM and CDR2 ANQGSEA. This CDR3 has 13 amino acids. CDR3 nucleotide sequence: TGCAGCGTTGAGGCCAGGGGAGGAACTGAAGCTTTCTTT. Its protein is CSVEARGGTEAFF.

The V and J genes are TRBV5-1 and TRBJ1-1, with D possibly being TRBD1 (6 bases). Deletions cut 0 bases from V and 2 bases from J, with 11 bases between. Germline-derived CDR1 and CDR2 are SGHRS and YFSETQ. The CDR3 totals 15 residues. CDR3 sequence reads: CASSLARDINTEAFF. The CDR3 DNA sequence: TGCGCCAGCAGCTTGGCCCGGGACATCAACACTGAAGCTTTCTTT. The full variable domain, rest sourced from reference TRBV5-1 and TRBJ1-1, is KAGVTQTPRYLIKTRGQQVTLSCSPISGHRSVSWYQQTPGQGLQFLFEYFSETQRNKGNFPGRFSGRQFSNSRSEMNVSTLELGDSALYLCASSLARDINTEAFFGQGTRLTVV.

The V gene is TRBV10-3, the J gene TRBJ2-7; no definite D call. The germline CDR1 and CDR2 sequences are ENHRY and SYGVKD. The CDR3 spans 15 residues. Trimming removed 4 bases from V and 0 bases from J, with 13 bases in between. The CDR3 loop is CAISVAASSSYEQYF. The CDR3 region has the DNA TGTGCCATCAGTGTCGCCGCGTCCAGCTCCTACGAGCAGTACTTC.

This clonotype showed up just a few times. The chain recombines TRBV10-3 with TRBJ2-1, with a possible D match to TRBD2 (5 bases). The CDR3 has 16 residues. V was clipped by 0 bases and J by 7 bases, with 16 bases between them. CDR1 and CDR2 (germline): ENHRY, SYGVKD. CDR3 coding DNA: TGTGCCATCAGTGAGTCGCCGCTAGCAACGACAAATGAGCAGTTCTTC. Translation: CAISESPLATTNEQFF.

The gene calls are TRBV11-2 and TRBJ1-2; D is perhaps TRBD1 (6 bases). This CDR3 comprises 13 residues. The V end lost 5 bases, the J end lost 4 bases, and 11 bases lay between the germline ends. The V gene's germline CDR1 is SGHAT and CDR2 FQNNGV. The CDR3 sequence: CASSTWDTYGYTF. CDR3 bases: TGTGCCAGCAGCACCTGGGACACCTATGGCTACACCTTC.

As concerns this clonotype: The junction does not match germline at one end; this may be a read error. CDR3 DNA sequence: TGCGCCAGCAGCTCAAAGGGATCAACTAATGAAAAACCGTTTTTT. Its translation: CASSSKGSTNEKPFF. V and J are TRBV5-1 and TRBJ1-4, with D unclear. Per the germline V gene, CDR1 is SGHRS and CDR2 is YFSETQ. The length of the CDR3 is 15 residues.

A few counts support this clonotype. The J gene is TRBJ2-3, the V gene TRBV7-9, with 13 nucleotides matching TRBD2. This CDR3 has 17 residues. The ends lost 5 bases at V and 3 bases at J; junction bases unmatched: 8. Germline V gene data show CDR1 as SEHNR and CDR2 as FQNEAQ (reference sequence). The CDR3, as DNA: TGTGCCAGCAGCCGGACCCAGGGACTAGCGGGAACAGATACGCAGTATTTT. Translated: CASSRTQGLAGTDTQYF.

The chain combines TRBV15 with TRBJ1-2; D unclear. This CDR3 contains 11 residues. Between the trimmed V and J ends, which lost 0 bases and 8 bases, there was a span of 4 bases. Germline CDR1 LNHNV, CDR2 YYDKDF (reference sequence). CDR3 in amino acids: CATSRDQGYTF. DNA of the CDR3: TGTGCCACCAGCAGAGATCAAGGCTACACCTTC. The full variable domain, its missing parts supplied by reference TRBV15 and TRBJ1-2, is DAMVIQNPRYQVTQFGKPVTLSCSQTLNHNVMYWYQQKSSQAPKLLFHYYDKDFNNEADTPDNFQSRRPNTSFCFLDIRSPGLGDTAMYLCATSRDQGYTFGSGTRLTVV.

The genes are TRBV24-1 and TRBJ1-5; TRBD1 matches at 10 bases. CDR1 KGHDR and CDR2 SFDVKD come from the germline V gene. This CDR3 has 14 residues. Germline trimming cut 5 bases from V and 4 bases from J; bases unmatched to any gene: 1. The DNA of the CDR3 is TGTGCCACCAGTGGACAGGGGGCAAATCAGCCCCAGCATTTT. Translating gives CATSGQGANQPQHF.

The J gene is TRBJ2-1, the V gene TRBV29-1; 10 bases agree with TRBD2. The length of the CDR3 is 14 residues. Germline assignment: CDR1 SQVTM and CDR2 ANQGSEA. J was trimmed by 4 bases and V by 4 bases; bases with no gene match: 4. CDR3 region: CSVGIAGGYNEQFF. CDR3 nucleotide sequence: TGCAGCGTTGGGATAGCGGGGGGTTACAATGAGCAGTTCTTC.

In this sample, this clonotype turned up a few times. This chain uses TRBV5-1 with TRBJ1-2; D possibly corresponds to TRBD1 (5 bases). V lost 0 bases and J lost 4, with 13 bases in between. Looked up from germline, CDR1 is SGHRS and CDR2 is YFSETQ. The CDR3 runs to 15 residues. CDR3 nucleotides: TGCGCCAGCAGCTTGGAGTCTGCAGGGAGCTATGGCTACACCTTC. Translation gives CASSLESAGSYGYTF.

This chain uses TRBV27 with TRBJ2-7; perhaps D is TRBD1 or TRBD2 (5 bases each). Germline CDR1 and CDR2: MNHEY and SMNVEV (reference sequence). The V end was cut by 0 bases, the J end by 0 bases, with 9 bases between. This CDR3 is 15 amino acids long. The CDR3 nucleotides are TGTGCCAGCAGTTTATCGAGGGGTACCTCCTACGAGCAGTACTTC. Translating it yields CASSLSRGTSYEQYF.

The V and J genes are TRBV6-6 and TRBJ2-5; 7 bases align to TRBD1. This CDR3 has 15 amino acids. V was pared by 6 bases and J by 2 bases, with 9 bases of the junction left unmatched. CDR1 MNHNY and CDR2 SVGAGI come from the germline V gene (reference sequence). The CDR3 spells CASSDTTGVQETQYF. CDR3 sequence (DNA): TGTGCCAGCAGCGACACTACAGGGGTTCAAGAGACCCAGTACTTC.

This clonotype was picked up a small number of times. The J gene is TRBJ2-5, the V gene TRBV6-6, with D tentatively TRBD1 (6 bases). The CDR3 is made up of 12 amino acids. V lost 9 bases and J lost 0, with 8 bases in between. Germline CDR1 MNHNY, CDR2 SVGAGI (reference sequence). Here the CDR3 reads CASTGNQETQYF. The CDR3 bases are TGTGCCAGTACAGGGAACCAAGAGACCCAGTACTTC.